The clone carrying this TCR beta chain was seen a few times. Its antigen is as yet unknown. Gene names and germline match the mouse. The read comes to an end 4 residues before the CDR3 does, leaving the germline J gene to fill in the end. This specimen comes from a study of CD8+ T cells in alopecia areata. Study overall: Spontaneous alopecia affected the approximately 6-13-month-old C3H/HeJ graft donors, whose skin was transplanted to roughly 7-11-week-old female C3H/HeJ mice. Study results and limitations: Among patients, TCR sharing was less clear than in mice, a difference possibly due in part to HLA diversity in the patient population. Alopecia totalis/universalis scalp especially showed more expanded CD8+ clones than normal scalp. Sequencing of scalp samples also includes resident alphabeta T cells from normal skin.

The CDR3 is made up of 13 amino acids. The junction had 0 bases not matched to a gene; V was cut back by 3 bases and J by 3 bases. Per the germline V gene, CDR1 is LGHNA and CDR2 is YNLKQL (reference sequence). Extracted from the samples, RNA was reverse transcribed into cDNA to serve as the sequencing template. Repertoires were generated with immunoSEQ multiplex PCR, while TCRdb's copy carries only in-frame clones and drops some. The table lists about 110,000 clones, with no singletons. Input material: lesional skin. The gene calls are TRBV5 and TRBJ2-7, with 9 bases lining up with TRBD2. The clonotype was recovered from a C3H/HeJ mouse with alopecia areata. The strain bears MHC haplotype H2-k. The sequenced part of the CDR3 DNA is TGTGCCAGCAGCCAGACTGGGGGCTAT. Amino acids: CASSQTGGY. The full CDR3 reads CASSQTGGYEQYF.